This T cell receptor (beta chain) is from a study of T cell responses to AZD1222 COVID-19 vaccine. Study-wide background: Second doses at about 4 or about 12 weeks were pooled. Study results and caveats: Clonal diversity was possibly underestimated, and the donors were mostly white British, with more females. Across the whole spike, CD4 TCRs peaked at regions 160-218 and 743-854.

Sequenced by immunoSEQ multiplex PCR; TCRdb stores in-frame clones only, minus some. The sample lists roughly 120,000 clones, 75% to 95% occurring once. As to this clone: Its antigen is unidentified.

The TCR comes from an adult in good health. This material consisted of peripheral blood, taken on day 0 of AZD1222 vaccination.

CDR3 in DNA: TGTGCCAGCAGCCGGGGACAGAACACTGAAGCTTTCTTT. Translated: CASSRGQNTEAFF. The chain is built from TRBV3-1 (or the pseudogene TRBV3-2) and TRBJ1-1, with a weak D call TRBD1 (6 bases). CDR3 length: 13 residues. V was shortened by 4 bases and J by 1 base, with 7 bases between the two germline ends. Germline lookup yields CDR1 LGHDT and CDR2 YNNKEL (reference sequence).